This is a list of T cell receptor beta chains from one sample in a study of regulatory T cells in long-lasting Graves disease. MiXCR was run by TCRdb on the multiplex PCR reads, yielding one entry per CDR3 protein. Of about 220,000 distinct CDR3 sequences in the sample, roughly 18% were seen once. The material sequenced was peripheral blood mononuclear cells (PBMCs), taken at new diagnosis, from a patient treated with antithyroid drugs. All receptors derive from a female donor with Graves disease. Each CDR3 is given with its conserved first and last residue. D genes are given only for firm matches. The listing skips clone size in some rows; elsewhere it reads once, few, many or a size class.

j_call	v_call	d_call	clone_size	cdr3_aa	cdr3_nt
TRBJ1-2	TRBV7-8	.	.	CASSFRWGRSGYTF	TGTGCCAGCAGCTTCCGTTGGGGAAGATCTGGCTACACCTTC
TRBJ1-1	TRBV20-1	.	many	CSAHFLSEAFF	TGCAGTGCCCATTTTTTGTCTGAAGCTTTCTTT
TRBJ1-5	TRBV2	.	many	CASTTSNQPQHF	TGTGCCAGCACTACAAGCAATCAGCCCCAGCATTTT
TRBJ2-4	TRBV10-3	.	many	CAISESDAGIQYF	TGTGCCATCAGTGAGTCAGATGCGGGCATTCAGTACTTC
TRBJ2-3	TRBV18	TRBD1	many	CASSQETGGAGTDTQYF	TGTGCCAGCTCACAAGAAACAGGGGGCGCCGGAACAGATACGCAGTATTTT
TRBJ1-2	TRBV5-6	.	many	CASSFGEMNYGYTF	TGTGCCAGCAGCTTCGGGGAGATGAACTATGGCTACACCTTC
TRBJ2-5	TRBV9	.	few	CASSGLSQETQYF	TGTGCCAGCAGCGGACTTTCCCAAGAGACCCAGTACTTC
TRBJ2-1	TRBV11-2	TRBD1	.	CASSLEGQGSYNEQFF	TGTGCCAGCAGCTTAGAAGGACAGGGTTCCTACAATGAGCAGTTCTTC
TRBJ2-5	TRBV11-2	.	many	CASSWYGETQYF	TGTGCCAGCAGTTGGTACGGGGAGACCCAGTACTTC
TRBJ2-3	TRBV7-2	TRBD2	many	CASSGLAGTDTQYF	TGTGCCAGCTCGGGACTAGCGGGAACTGATACGCAGTATTTT
TRBJ1-2	TRBV24-1	.	many	CATSVLRNYGYTF	TGTGCCACCAGTGTATTGCGGAACTATGGCTACACCTTC
TRBJ1-1	TRBV7-9	.	.	CASKGAGRPFF	TGTGCCAGCAAAGGGGCGGGGAGGCCTTTCTTT
TRBJ2-3	TRBV6-2/TRBV6-3	TRBD2	many	CATASGPPPDTQYF	TGTGCCACCGCTAGCGGTCCCCCACCAGATACGCAGTATTTT
TRBJ2-1	TRBV6-2/TRBV6-3	.	few	CASIGQSSRSYNEQFF	TGTGCCAGCATAGGACAATCCTCCCGCTCCTACAATGAGCAGTTCTTC
TRBJ2-7	TRBV16	TRBD1	many	CASSRPTRGREQYF	TGTGCCAGCAGCCGGCCAACCAGGGGGCGAGAGCAGTACTTC
TRBJ2-5	TRBV24-1	.	many	CATSGSVTETQYF	TGTGCCACCAGTGGGTCCGTTACAGAGACCCAGTACTTC
TRBJ2-3	TRBV12-3/TRBV12-4	.	many	CASSSPGITDTQYF	TGTGCCAGCAGTTCCCCCGGGATCACAGATACGCAGTATTTT
TRBJ1-2	TRBV30	.	.	CACRGPVGGGYTF	TGTGCCTGCCGGGGACCCGTCGGTGGTGGCTACACCTTC
TRBJ2-1	TRBV20-1	TRBD2	many	CSARGGLAAALYEQFF	TGCAGTGCTAGAGGAGGACTAGCGGCAGCCTTGTATGAGCAGTTCTTC
TRBJ1-2	TRBV28	TRBD1	many	CASRFPGTGLRGYTF	TGTGCCAGCAGATTCCCCGGGACAGGGTTACGTGGCTACACCTTC
TRBJ2-2	TRBV20-1	.	many	CSARGTDNTGELFF	TGCAGTGCTAGAGGGACAGATAACACCGGGGAGCTGTTTTTT
TRBJ2-3	TRBV7-9	.	.	CASSQPVGDTQYF	TGTGCCAGCAGCCAACCAGTGGGTGATACGCAGTATTTT
TRBJ2-1	TRBV9	TRBD2	.	CASSQGTSGFRNEQFF	TGTGCCAGCAGCCAGGGTACTAGCGGTTTCCGCAATGAGCAGTTCTTC
TRBJ2-7	TRBV2	.	many	CASSASPSSNYEQYF	TGTGCCAGCAGTGCTTCCCCTAGTAGTAACTACGAGCAGTACTTC
TRBJ2-1	TRBV27	TRBD1	many	CASSLTGEPYNEQFF	TGTGCCAGCAGTTTAACAGGGGAGCCCTACAATGAGCAGTTCTTC
TRBJ1-4	TRBV12-3/TRBV12-4	.	many	CASSLSQANEKLFF	TGTGCCAGCAGTTTAAGCCAGGCTAATGAAAAACTGTTTTTT
TRBJ1-1	TRBV5-4	.	.	CASSLVGRRYEAFF	TGTGCCAGCAGCTTGGTTGGCAGGAGATATGAAGCTTTCTTT
TRBJ2-7	TRBV2	.	many	CASSEVHTYEQYF	TGTGCCAGCAGTGAAGTACATACCTACGAGCAGTACTTC
TRBJ2-5	TRBV6-1	.	many	CASTPSGTPGETQYF	TGTGCCAGCACTCCCTCCGGGACGCCTGGGGAGACCCAGTACTTC
TRBJ1-4	TRBV6-2/TRBV6-3	.	.	CASSYRGSSNEKLFF	TGTGCCAGCAGTTACCGCGGCAGCTCTAATGAAAAACTGTTTTTT
TRBJ2-1	TRBV2	TRBD2	once	CASRRGLAGGDEQFF	TGTGCCAGCAGACGGGGACTAGCGGGAGGCGATGAGCAGTTCTTC
TRBJ2-5	TRBV6-2/TRBV6-3	.	many	CASSYRRSAETQYF	TGTGCCAGCAGTTATCGGCGGAGTGCAGAGACCCAGTACTTC
TRBJ2-1	TRBV11-3	.	many	CASSLEGRNEQFF	TGTGCCAGCAGCTTAGAAGGTCGTAATGAGCAGTTCTTC
TRBJ1-1	TRBV28	.	many	CASSRSTSNTEAFF	TGTGCCAGCAGTCGGTCGACTTCGAACACTGAAGCTTTCTTT
TRBJ1-2	TRBV29-1	TRBD1	.	CSVRSDRGAGYTF	TGCAGCGTCCGCTCCGACAGGGGGGCAGGCTACACCTTC
TRBJ2-5	TRBV12-3/TRBV12-4	TRBD2	many	CASSEGTSGSRETQYF	TGTGCCAGCAGTGAAGGGACTAGCGGGAGTCGAGAGACCCAGTACTTC
TRBJ1-4	TRBV9	.	many	CASSASLGGNEKLFF	TGTGCCAGCAGCGCCTCGCTCGGGGGTAATGAAAAACTGTTTTTT